The clone carrying this TCR beta chain was recorded a few times. Its antigen is unknown. This entry is derived from a study of PD-1 blockade in classical Hodgkin lymphoma. This CDR3 contains 15 residues. Germline V CDR1 and CDR2: KGHSH, LQKENI. With 2 bases removed from V and 4 bases from J, the gap between germline ends came to 14 bases. Overall study results and limits: Relapsed/refractory patients reportedly had the lowest baseline TCR diversity, below newly diagnosed patients, who were below healthy donors. Complete responders possessed baseline diversity comparable to newly diagnosed patients.

Each patient's relapse followed autologous stem cell transplantation, and brentuximab vedotin exposure varied. Assay used: immunoSEQ multiplex PCR; TCRdb lists only in-frame clones, some missing. The sample carries 70,000 to 80,000 clones, roughly 91% recorded once. The receptor comes from a human donor with classical Hodgkin lymphoma. The input for sequencing was peripheral blood mononuclear cells (PBMCs), taken at baseline. The chain is built from TRBV18 and TRBJ1-2, with D possibly TRBD1 on 5 matching bases. The CDR3 here is CASSPNTDNSYGYTF. CDR3 DNA: TGTGCCAGCTCACCAAATACGGACAATTCCTATGGCTACACCTTC.